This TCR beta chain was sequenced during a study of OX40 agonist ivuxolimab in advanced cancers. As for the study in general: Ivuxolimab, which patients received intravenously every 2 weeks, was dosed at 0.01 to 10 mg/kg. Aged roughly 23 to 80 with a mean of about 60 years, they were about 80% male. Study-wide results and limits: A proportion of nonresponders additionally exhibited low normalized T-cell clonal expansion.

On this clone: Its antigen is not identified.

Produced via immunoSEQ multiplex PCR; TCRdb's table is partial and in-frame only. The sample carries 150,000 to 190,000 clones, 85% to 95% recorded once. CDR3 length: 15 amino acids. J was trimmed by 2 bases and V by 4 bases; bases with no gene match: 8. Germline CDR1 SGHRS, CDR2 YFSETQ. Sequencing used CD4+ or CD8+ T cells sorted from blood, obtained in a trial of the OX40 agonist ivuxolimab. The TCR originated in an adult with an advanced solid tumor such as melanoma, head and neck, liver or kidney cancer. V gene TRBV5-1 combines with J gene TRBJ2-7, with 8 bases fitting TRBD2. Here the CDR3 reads CASSPAGGSPYEQYF. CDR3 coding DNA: TGCGCCAGCAGCCCGGCGGGGGGTAGTCCCTACGAGCAGTACTTC.